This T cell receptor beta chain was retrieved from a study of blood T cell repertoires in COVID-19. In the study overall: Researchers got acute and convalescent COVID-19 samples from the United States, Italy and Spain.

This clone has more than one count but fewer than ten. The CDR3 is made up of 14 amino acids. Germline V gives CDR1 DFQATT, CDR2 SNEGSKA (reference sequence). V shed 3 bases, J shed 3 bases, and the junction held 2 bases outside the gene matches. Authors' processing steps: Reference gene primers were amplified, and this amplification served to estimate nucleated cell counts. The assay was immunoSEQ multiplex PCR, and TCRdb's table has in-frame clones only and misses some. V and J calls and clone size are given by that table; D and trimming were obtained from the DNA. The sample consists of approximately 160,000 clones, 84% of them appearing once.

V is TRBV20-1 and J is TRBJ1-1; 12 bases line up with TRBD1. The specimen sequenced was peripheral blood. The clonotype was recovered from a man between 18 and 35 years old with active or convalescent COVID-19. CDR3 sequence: CSASGTGGHTEAFF. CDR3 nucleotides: TGCAGTGCTAGTGGGACAGGGGGCCACACTGAAGCTTTCTTT.